Below are 24 T cell receptor beta chains sequenced from a single sample in a study of CD8 T cells in ankylosing spondylitis. Study conclusions and caveats: Roughly eight highly homologous variants made up a TCR beta motif that seemed to typify ankylosing spondylitis blood.

Antigens for these TCRs are unknown. MiXCR, applied by TCRdb to the 5' RACE reads, yields one record per CDR3 protein. The sample lists some 840,000 distinct CDR3 sequences; approximately 10% were seen once. Sequencing was carried out using blood, either unsorted or a sorted T cell fraction (not recorded which). These receptors originate from a male donor with ankylosing spondylitis.

A few counts support this clonotype. J is TRBJ2-4 and V is TRBV7-2; D unresolved. This CDR3 is built from 12 residues. Germline V gene lookup returns CDR1 SGHTA and CDR2 FQGNSA. Trimming stripped 1 base from V and 7 bases from J, with 5 bases between. Here the CDR3 reads CASSLDGNIQYF. CDR3 nucleotides: TGTGCCAGCAGCTTAGACGGGAACATTCAGTACTTC.

V is TRBV7-9 and J is TRBJ1-5; possibly TRBD1 for D (5 bases). Germline CDR1 and CDR2: SEHNR and FQNEAQ (reference sequence). V lost 1 base, J lost 7 bases, and 11 bases lay in between. The length of the CDR3 is 14 residues. DNA of the CDR3: TGTGCCAGCAGCTTAGGGGGGGAGGTGCAGCCCCAGCATTTT. Encoded protein: CASSLGGEVQPQHF.

This clonotype was counted ten times or more. The gene calls are TRBV5-1 and TRBJ1-1; D perhaps matches TRBD1 (5 bases). This CDR3 contains 14 residues. From germline, CDR1 is SGHRS and CDR2 YFSETQ. Trimming took 3 bases from V and 4 from J, leaving 13 bases between them. The CDR3 sequence is CASSSTTESTEAFF. For the CDR3, the DNA is TGCGCCAGCAGCTCAACGACAGAAAGCACTGAAGCTTTCTTT.

This clonotype was counted a few times. This sequence joins TRBV10-3 and TRBJ1-1; no firm D call. V lost 10 bases, J lost 1 base, and 16 bases lay in between. Germline-derived CDR1 and CDR2 are ENHRY and SYGVKD. The CDR3 runs 14 residues. CDR3 amino acids: CATGPTIRNTEAFF. For the CDR3, the DNA is TGTGCCACCGGCCCAACGATAAGGAACACTGAAGCTTTCTTT.

This rearrangement joins TRBV12-3 or TRBV12-4 to TRBJ2-5, with TRBD2 identical over 10 bases. V was clipped by 5 bases and J by 0 bases; unmatched bases: 6. The CDR3 totals 16 residues. The CDR3 loop reads CASSHPGLANQETQYF. The CDR3 DNA follows: TGTGCCAGCAGTCACCCGGGACTAGCGAACCAAGAGACCCAGTACTTC.

The rearrangement joins TRBV11-2 to TRBJ2-7; D uncertain. V lost 5 bases and J 5 bases, leaving 13 bases between the germline ends. The CDR3 is 13 residues long. Germline V gene sequence: CDR1 SGHAT, CDR2 FQNNGV. The CDR3 spells CASSLLRNHEQYF. CDR3 nucleotides: TGTGCCAGCAGCCTACTGAGGAACCACGAGCAGTACTTC.

The table lists this clonotype with a few counts. This chain's CDR3 is CSAPTSGRKTQYF. The DNA for the CDR3 is TGCAGTGCCCCGACTAGCGGGAGAAAGACCCAGTACTTC. V gene TRBV20-1 combines with J gene TRBJ2-5; 12 positions agree with TRBD2. There are 13 residues in the CDR3. Per the germline V gene, CDR1 is DFQATT and CDR2 is SNEGSKA (reference sequence). The junction had 5 bases not matched to a gene; V was cut back by 6 bases and J by 6 bases.

The chain uses TRBV5-1 and TRBJ2-4; TRBD1 aligns across 9 bases. With V trimmed by 0 bases and J by 5 bases, 12 bases remained unmatched. CDR3 length: 18 residues. In germline, CDR1 is SGHRS, CDR2 YFSETQ. For the CDR3, the DNA is TGCGCCAGCAGCTTGGCAGAGACAGGGGGAATGCTAGAAAACATTCAGTACTTC. Protein product: CASSLAETGGMLENIQYF.

This clonotype has more than one count but fewer than ten. The chain has TRBV24-1 and TRBJ1-2; no reliable D call. CDR1 is KGHDR, CDR2 SFDVKD, per germline. The CDR3 runs 11 residues. The V end lost 6 bases, the J end lost 8 bases, and 9 bases lay between the germline ends. CDR3 sequence reads: CATSSVGGYTF. The CDR3 coding sequence is TGTGCCACCAGTAGCGTCGGCGGCTACACCTTC.

This chain joins TRBV2 and TRBJ1-6; D may be TRBD1 (5 bases). Germline values: CDR1 SNHLY, CDR2 FYNNEI. Trimming took 8 bases from V and 5 from J, leaving 7 bases between them. The CDR3 is 12 amino acids. The CDR3 spells CASDRDNSPLHF. In DNA form, the CDR3 reads TGTGCCAGCGACAGAGATAATTCACCCCTCCACTTT.

The chain is built from TRBV7-8 and TRBJ1-2; 8 bases align to TRBD1. Germline V lookup: CDR1 SGHVS, CDR2 FQNEAQ. The CDR3 has 14 residues. The junction had 7 bases not matched to a gene; V was cut back by 5 bases and J by 5 bases. DNA for the CDR3: TGTGCCAGCAGCCCGCGGACAGGGAGTTATGGCTACACCTTC. Its translation: CASSPRTGSYGYTF.

This clonotype was recorded a few times. The chain combines TRBV20-1 with TRBJ2-7; 9 bases align to TRBD2. The V segment lost 5 bases and the J segment 6 bases; nucleotides outside the gene matches: 14. Germline loops: CDR1 DFQATT, CDR2 SNEGSKA (reference sequence). The CDR3 runs to 15 residues. The CDR3 sequence: CSAPPSQRGAVEQYF. The CDR3 region has the DNA TGCAGTGCTCCCCCCTCTCAGCGGGGGGCTGTCGAGCAGTACTTC.

This clonotype occurred many times. The chain is built from TRBV12-3 or TRBV12-4 and TRBJ2-1; 9 bases are a match to TRBD2. The CDR3 covers 14 residues. V shed 6 bases, J shed 4 bases, and the junction held 4 bases outside the gene matches. In DNA form, the CDR3 reads TGTGCCAGCAGCAAGCGGGAGGCGTACAATGAGCAGTTCTTC. The encoded protein is CASSKREAYNEQFF.

This clonotype was counted only a few times. J is TRBJ1-1 and V is TRBV29-1; 10 positions match TRBD1. The V and J ends lost 6 bases and 0 bases, in that order; junction bases with no gene match: 10. Germline V gives CDR1 SQVTM, CDR2 ANQGSEA. The CDR3 sequence is 16 residues long. The CDR3 DNA reads TGCAGCGTCGGACGTAGACAGGGGGCCTTGAACACTGAAGCTTTCTTT. Translating gives CSVGRRQGALNTEAFF.

This sequence joins TRBV3-1 and TRBJ2-7; TRBD1 matches 7 bases. The CDR3 runs 13 residues. Trimming at V came to 3 bases and at J to 7 bases, leaving 6 bases not matched to a gene. CDR1 is LGHDT, CDR2 YNNKEL, per germline (reference sequence). In DNA, the CDR3 is TGTGCCAGCAGCCATCGGGCAGGGGGAGAGCAGTACTTC. This sequence encodes CASSHRAGGEQYF.

This clonotype was picked up a small number of times. The chain joins TRBV5-1 to TRBJ1-1; TRBD1 matches 9 bases. This CDR3 region has 16 residues. The V segment lost 4 bases and the J segment 4 bases; nucleotides outside the gene matches: 11. CDR1 is SGHRS and CDR2 is YFSETQ in the germline V gene. CDR3 in DNA: TGCGCCAGCAGCGCCTACCACAGGGGGCGAGGCACTGAAGCTTTCTTT. It specifies CASSAYHRGRGTEAFF. Full variable domain (rest looked up from reference TRBV5-1 and TRBJ1-1): KAGVTQTPRYLIKTRGQQVTLSCSPISGHRSVSWYQQTPGQGLQFLFEYFSETQRNKGNFPGRFSGRQFSNSRSEMNVSTLELGDSALYLCASSAYHRGRGTEAFFGQGTRLTVV.

The table lists this clonotype with a few counts. The CDR3 coding sequence is TGTGCCAGCAGCCGACCGGGACAGCCCCTTCAAGCTTTCTTT. Encoded protein: CASSRPGQPLQAFF. This sequence joins TRBV7-6 and TRBJ1-1; 7 bases align to TRBD1. Looked up from germline, CDR1 is SGHVS and CDR2 is FNYEAQ. The junction had 12 bases not matched to a gene; V was cut back by 5 bases and J by 9 bases. CDR3 length: 14 amino acids.

The chain carries TRBV4-3 and TRBJ2-1; 9 positions match TRBD2. CDR3 length equals 18 residues. Trimming took 4 bases from V and 2 from J; bases not matched to a gene: 12. The germline gives CDR1 LGHNA, CDR2 YSLEER. The CDR3 region is CASSPTPRAGGAYNEQFF. In nucleotides, the CDR3 is TGCGCCAGCAGCCCTACACCAAGAGCGGGAGGTGCCTACAATGAGCAGTTCTTC.

This clonotype has a handful of counts. The chain carries TRBV20-1 and TRBJ2-2; the D is unclear. Germline loops: CDR1 DFQATT, CDR2 SNEGSKA (reference sequence). CDR3 length equals 15 residues. V dropped 3 bases and J dropped 3 bases, with 14 bases sitting between them. This CDR3 is CSASAGERHTGELFF. In nucleotides, the CDR3 is TGCAGTGCTAGCGCAGGTGAAAGGCACACCGGGGAGCTGTTTTTT.

The sample holds a few counts of this clonotype. The J gene is TRBJ2-3, the V gene TRBV20-1; D may be TRBD2 (6 bases). Trimming removed 0 bases from V and 1 base from J, with 14 bases in between. This CDR3 comprises 16 residues. Germline assignment: CDR1 DFQATT and CDR2 SNEGSKA (reference sequence). The CDR3 loop reads CSARDRRLGGTDTQYF. The CDR3 DNA reads as TGCAGTGCTAGAGATAGGAGACTAGGAGGCACAGATACGCAGTATTTT.

The chain combines TRBV20-1 with TRBJ2-1, with a weak D call TRBD1 (5 bases). The germline V gene encodes CDR1 DFQATT and CDR2 SNEGSKA (reference sequence). The V and J ends lost 4 bases and 1 base respectively, with 11 bases between them. There are 14 residues in the CDR3. The CDR3 region has the DNA TGCAGTGCTAAAGGGGCGTATTCCTACAATGAGCAGTTCTTC. Translated, it gives CSAKGAYSYNEQFF.

The chain carries TRBV20-1 and TRBJ2-1, with D possibly being TRBD1 (6 bases). CDR1 is DFQATT and CDR2 is SNEGSKA in the germline V gene (reference sequence). With 0 bases removed from V and 12 bases from J, the gap between germline ends came to 12 bases. CDR3 size: 12 residues. The CDR3 loop reads CSAREQGQRQFF. The CDR3 region has the DNA TGCAGTGCTAGAGAACAGGGCCAGAGGCAGTTCTTC.

This clonotype was detected only a few times. The J gene is TRBJ2-7, the V gene TRBV10-3; 8 nucleotides line up with TRBD1. V shed 3 bases, J shed 5 bases, and the junction held 9 bases outside the gene matches. CDR1 and CDR2 (germline): ENHRY, SYGVKD. The CDR3 sequence is 15 residues long. The CDR3 loop is CAISDPGTGFDEQYF. Written as DNA, the CDR3 is TGTGCCATCAGTGACCCCGGGACAGGCTTCGACGAGCAGTACTTC.

This chain links TRBV12-3 or TRBV12-4 with TRBJ1-2, with D unresolved. This CDR3 has 14 residues. Trimming removed 5 bases from V and 3 bases from J, with 13 bases in between. The CDR3 reads CASSARRGYYGYTF. CDR3 nucleotides: TGTGCCAGCAGTGCACGTAGAGGTTACTATGGCTACACCTTC.